This T cell receptor beta chain is from a study of blood T cells in healthy people across ages (dated by TCRdb to 2015 to 2017). Looking at the study overall: In model experiments, template switching captured about one uniquely barcoded TCR beta cDNA molecule for every two T cells. For two donors (one aged 18 to 29 and one aged 80 or older), the study analyzed two additional independent replicas of 1 million unique cDNA reads from the same blood draw. To track age-related changes in TCR beta repertoire diversity, the study relied on deep sequencing normalized with unique cDNA molecular identifiers. The donors were split into four age groups: young (average about 16 years), middle-aged (39), aged (over 55) and long-lived (over 75).

Library creation used 5' RACE. The sequencing machine was an Illumina HiSeq 2500. A second PCR of roughly 7 to 12 cycles was run with a J-beta primer mix and a sample-barcoded 5' primer. A unique molecular identifier was introduced onto each TCR beta cDNA molecule by a template-switch 5' adaptor carrying 12 random nucleotides. At least 2.5 million CDR3-containing paired-end reads were obtained from each sample. The Mint cDNA synthesis kit, primed by a TRBC-specific oligonucleotide, was used to synthesize first-strand cDNA from all RNA. Following uracil-DNA glycosylase treatment, all cDNA underwent a first 18-cycle PCR with the universal primers M1SS and BC2_uni_R. The original methods were these. For normalization, 1 million high-quality reads were randomly selected from each sample, with every read carrying a distinct molecular identifier. Instead of being binned into consensus sequences, reads that shared molecular identifiers were thrown out. MiTCR, set to a Q25 quality threshold and the strictest error-elimination algorithm, was used for CDR3 identification, clonotype clustering and error correction. A nonparametric unseen species model using Euler transformation provided a lower-bound estimate of total TCR beta diversity. TCRdb reworked the public reads: Q25 trimming with fastp, MiXCR clone assembly, productive beta chains retained. Each entry is one CDR3 protein sequence, shown with its most common DNA and genes. The V and J calls, along with clone size, are taken from TCRdb and not from the paper's own processing. The sample has about 780,000 distinct CDR3 sequences on record, about a quarter of them singletons. 2.5% to 3.5% of the sample is held by the ten biggest clonotypes.

Donors were 39 systemically healthy Caucasian individuals from Russia aged roughly 6 to 95 years. Ten milliliters of peripheral blood were drawn from each donor into EDTA-treated Vacutainer tubes. Ficoll-Paque density-gradient centrifugation was used to isolate PBMCs, with at least 7 million per sample. Total RNA was extracted from PBMCs with Trizol reagent, with at least 5 micrograms obtained per sample. For every donor, flow cytometry on a PBMC aliquot measured the percentage of naive CD45RAhigh/CD27high T cells. With respect to this clonotype: The antigen this receptor binds is unknown. No base quality information exists; no much larger clone differs at one position.

From the germline V gene, CDR1 is ENHRY and CDR2 is SYGVKD. The CDR3 contains 14 residues, cysteine and phenylalanine counted. The kept DNA is CDR3 alone, 42 bases in frame from the first base. For this chain, trimming is 8 bases at the V end and 3 bases at the J end, and the number of junction bases without a gene match is 9. Results the study describes overall, beyond this receptor: Estimates of total diversity based on one million sequenced T cells were regarded as lower bounds and as underestimates. The percentage of naive T cells measured by flow cytometry correlated strongly with observed TCR beta diversity. Donor CMV infection status was unknown, potentially confounding age-related changes in expanded clonotypes. Observed TCR beta diversity per million T cells fell roughly linearly with age, and a significant reduction was already apparent by age around 40. Bulk unsorted PBMC profiling prevented conclusive comparison of naive and antigen-experienced compartments. Compared with the aged group, the long-lived group had more naive CD4+ T cells, fewer expanded clones and increased TCR diversity, suggesting age selection.

The sample was also reused in another study, on T cells of mothers and their children. Per the second study: The donors were nine systemically healthy Caucasian individuals, made up of three mothers and their six children. cDNA synthesis used all of the extracted RNA, with 1.5 ug of RNA in each 15 ul reaction. In the second PCR, the M1S primer added sample barcodes and 2-4 random nucleotides. More than 9 million TCR beta CDR3 reads were obtained from each mother, and approximately 3 million reads were obtained from each child. In both related and unrelated pairs, thymic selection shapes the output of TCR recombination in a similar way, with inherited differences having only a minor effect. Normalized repertoire overlap in related mother-child pairs was always slightly higher than in unrelated mother-child pairs, but the difference was never significant. With a sensitivity of around 97 clones per million clonotypes, no persistent microchimeric T cell clones were detected. To look for features that set related mother-child pairs apart from unrelated individuals, the researchers ran deep NGS to compare the TCR beta repertoires of mothers and children. On average, the children were approximately 11 +/- 4 years old, while the mothers were about 37 +/- 4 years old. After adapter ligation with NEBNext reagents, the libraries were sequenced on Illumina HiSeq 2000 with 100+100 nt paired-end reads. To prevent cross-contamination, the mother and child libraries were prepared a month apart and were sequenced in separate runs. For each donor, somewhere between about 450,000 and 2,200,000 distinct TCR beta clonotypes were identified. Naive TCR beta clonotypes were estimated from low-frequency clonotypes matched to each donor's FACS-determined naive share, without sorting.

The sample comprised blood. The TCR sequence derives from a boy between 10 and 17 years old in good health. Recombination linked TRBV10-3 to TRBJ2-5, with TRBD2 matching 7 junction bases. The CDR3 region: CAISPSGSEETQYF. The DNA sequence is TGTGCCATCTCGCCTAGCGGAAGCGAAGAGACCCAGTACTTC.